The 14 T cell receptor beta chains below come from one sample, sequenced in a study of blood T cell repertoires in COVID-19. Libraries were prepared by immunoSEQ multiplex PCR; TCRdb keeps only in-frame clonotypes and omits some of them. The data show 200,000 to 300,000 clones, approximately 87% seen once. Material: peripheral blood. The receptors here all came from a middle-aged woman who had recovered from COVID-19.

This rearrangement joins TRBV18 to TRBJ1-2; D might be TRBD1 (6 bases). Per the germline V gene, CDR1 is KGHSH and CDR2 is LQKENI. Trimming removed 0 bases from V and 3 bases from J, with 14 bases in between. The CDR3 extends over 16 amino acids. The CDR3, as DNA: TGTGCCAGCTCACCACCGCGGGGGCGGGAGGACTATGGCTACACCTTC. Its translation: CASSPPRGREDYGYTF. Supplemented by reference TRBV18 and TRBJ1-2, the full variable domain reads NAGVMQNPRHLVRRRGQEARLRCSPMKGHSHVYWYRQLPEEGLKFMVYLQKENIIDESGMPKERFSAEFPKEGPSILRIQQVVRGDSAAYFCASSPPRGREDYGYTFGSGTRLTVV.

This chain links TRBV7-8 with TRBJ1-6; TRBD1 matches 8 bases. The CDR3 contains 17 residues. Germline V gives CDR1 SGHVS, CDR2 FQNEAQ. The V and J ends lost 3 bases and 7 bases, in that order; junction bases with no gene match: 11. CDR3 bases: TGTGCCAGCAGCTTGTGGACCGGGACAGGCAGAAATTCACCCCTCCACTTT. This translates into CASSLWTGTGRNSPLHF.

The chain couples TRBV5-1 to TRBJ1-2; possibly TRBD1 for D (5 bases). CDR1 and CDR2 (germline): SGHRS, YFSETQ. Between the trimmed V and J ends, which lost 1 base and 6 bases, there was a span of 13 bases. The CDR3 covers 14 residues. CDR3 sequence (DNA): TGCGCCAGCAGCTTGCCCCCAGGGAACCATGGCTACACCTTC. As protein: CASSLPPGNHGYTF.

V gene TRBV5-6 combines with J gene TRBJ1-5; D call uncertain. This CDR3 is 14 amino acids long. Germline V CDR1 and CDR2: SGHDT, YYEEEE. Trimming stripped 3 bases from V and 0 bases from J, with 7 bases between. CDR3 amino acids: CASSSLYSNQPQHF. The CDR3 DNA reads TGTGCCAGCAGCTCGTTATATAGCAATCAGCCCCAGCATTTT. Supplemented by reference TRBV5-6 and TRBJ1-5, the full variable domain reads DAGVTQSPTHLIKTRGQQVTLRCSPKSGHDTVSWYQQALGQGPQFIFQYYEEEERQRGNFPDRFSGHQFPNYSSELNVNALLLGDSALYLCASSSLYSNQPQHFGDGTRLSIL.

CDR3 sequence: CASSMGQRTEAFF. CDR3 bases: TGTGCCAGTAGTATGGGACAGAGGACTGAAGCTTTCTTT. The genes are TRBV19 and TRBJ1-1; 7 bases line up with TRBD1. V was clipped by 3 bases and J by 5 bases; unmatched bases: 3. The germline CDR1 and CDR2 sequences are LNHDA and SQIVND (reference sequence). This CDR3 has 13 residues.

This chain connects TRBV5-4 to TRBJ2-2, with D possibly TRBD2 on 5 matching bases. Trimming shortened V by 6 bases and J by 2 bases, and 14 bases separated the two germline ends. The CDR3 is 15 residues long. Germline-derived CDR1 and CDR2 are SGHNT and YYREEE (reference sequence). This chain's CDR3 is CASKMTGFNTGELFF. In DNA form, the CDR3 reads TGTGCCAGCAAGATGACGGGATTTAACACCGGGGAGCTGTTTTTT. The variable domain in full, completed from reference TRBV5-4 and TRBJ2-2, reads ETGVTQSPTHLIKTRGQQVTLRCSSQSGHNTVSWYQQALGQGPQFIFQYYREEENGRGNFPPRFSGLQFPNYSSELNVNALELDDSALYLCASKMTGFNTGELFFGEGSRLTVL.

This clone came up once. This CDR3 is CATSDAGKDTGELFF. CDR3 nucleotide sequence: TGTGCCACCAGTGATGCGGGGAAGGACACCGGGGAGCTGTTTTTT. The J gene is TRBJ2-2, the V gene TRBV24-1, with D possibly being TRBD2 (6 bases). Per the germline V gene, CDR1 is KGHDR and CDR2 is SFDVKD. Trimming removed 3 bases from V and 3 bases from J, with 10 bases in between. The CDR3 runs 15 residues.

This rearrangement joins TRBV18 to TRBJ1-1; D possibly corresponds to TRBD1 (5 bases). Germline loops: CDR1 KGHSH, CDR2 LQKENI. Trimming removed 3 bases from V and 4 bases from J, with 15 bases in between. There are 15 residues in the CDR3. Written as DNA, the CDR3 is TGTGCCAGCTCACCCATGATCGGGGGGGGCACTGAAGCTTTCTTT. It encodes CASSPMIGGGTEAFF.

This chain uses TRBV7-6 with TRBJ2-5, with 9 bases identical to TRBD1. The CDR3 runs to 17 residues. Trimming took 0 bases from V and 1 from J; bases not matched to a gene: 6. The V gene's germline CDR1 is SGHVS and CDR2 FNYEAQ. CDR3 residues: CASSLATGTGFQETQYF. The CDR3 coding sequence is TGTGCCAGCAGCTTAGCTACCGGGACAGGGTTCCAAGAGACCCAGTACTTC.

About this clone itself: A read error may account for a junction end that differs from germline. The rearrangement uses TRBV28 and TRBJ1-2; 12 bases map to TRBD1. The CDR3 totals 15 residues. Germline CDR1 and CDR2: MDHEN and SYDVKM. The CDR3 region has the DNA TGTGCCAGCAGTCTATGGGGGACAGGGGGCCCAGGCTACACCTTC. Translation gives CASSLWGTGGPGYTF.

The CDR3 here is CASSSTGTGTYEQYF. The CDR3 region has the DNA TGTGCCAGCAGTTCCACCGGGACAGGGACCTACGAGCAGTACTTC. The chain combines TRBV27 with TRBJ2-7, with 9 bases aligning to TRBD1. The CDR3 runs 15 residues. CDR1 and CDR2 from the germline V gene are MNHEY and SMNVEV (reference sequence). J gave up 2 bases and V 4 bases, and 6 bases lay outside the gene matches.

The CDR3 DNA follows: TGTGCCAGCAGTCGCGGACTAGCGGGGGCTGAGCAGTTCTTC. Its translation is CASSRGLAGAEQFF. The chain uses TRBV6-5 and TRBJ2-1; 13 bases are a match to TRBD2. J lost 9 bases, V lost 5 bases, and 4 bases had no gene match. CDR3 length: 14 residues. Germline assignment: CDR1 MNHEY and CDR2 SVGAGI.

This clone was counted a few times. The V and J genes are TRBV7-2 and TRBJ2-5; possible D gene TRBD1, 5 bases. V was pared by 1 base and J by 4 bases, with 10 bases between. The CDR3 runs 14 residues. In germline, CDR1 is SGHTA, CDR2 FQGNSA. The CDR3 loop is CASSLGGAGETQYF. For the CDR3, the DNA is TGTGCCAGCAGCTTAGGTGGGGCCGGAGAGACCCAGTACTTC.

The chain employs TRBV10-1 and TRBJ1-1, with a weak D call TRBD1 (5 bases). V lost 2 bases, J lost 2 bases, and 9 bases lay in between. Germline lookup yields CDR1 WNHNN and CDR2 SYGVQD (reference sequence). The CDR3 is 14 amino acids. As DNA, the CDR3 is TGCGCCAGCAGTGAGAGGGGCGCCAACACTGAAGCTTTCTTT. Translating gives CASSERGANTEAFF.